This T cell receptor (beta chain) emerged from a study of tumor and adjacent non-tumor tissue in lung cancer. As for the study in general: Aged roughly 30 to 76 years, patients included roughly eleven men and 5 women with stage I to III disease.

In the case of this clonotype: A much bigger clone sits one base away, suggesting this may be a read error.

No cell sorting was done before RNA was extracted from the tissue. Chemotherapy-naive patients with new lung cancer underwent thoracic surgery in China, August–November 2014. This CDR3 comprises 11 residues. The V gene's germline CDR1 is SGHAT and CDR2 FQDESV (reference sequence). A modified ARM-PCR protocol with three rounds of nested PCR amplified TCRbeta. TCRdb passed the multiplex PCR reads through MiXCR, listing each CDR3 protein once. Of about 68,000 distinct CDR3 sequences in the sample, just under 60% were seen once. The receptor's source is a man in his forties or fifties with non-small cell lung cancer. The rearrangement links TRBV11-1 to TRBJ2-1; D not resolved. The J call may be in error: the DNA end matches TRBJ2-7 better. Sequencing input: lung tumor tissue. The CDR3 here is CATLGRNEQYF. CDR3 sequence (DNA): TGTGCCACCCTCGGGCGGAATGAACAGTACTTC.